Listed below are T cell receptor beta chains from one sample, sequenced in a study of blood T cell repertoires in COVID-19. Some clones are missing from TCRdb's copy, which holds only in-frame ones; the method was immunoSEQ multiplex PCR. The sample has roughly 150,000 clones, around 81% seen once. The sample was peripheral blood. The receptor set was obtained from a woman older than 75 with COVID-19, enrolled during active disease. Each CDR3 is given with its conserved first and last residue. The order of the fields is V gene, clone size, D gene, J gene, CDR3 DNA, CDR3 protein. D genes are given only for firm matches. Rows give clone size only sometimes, using once, few, many, or a class for an expanded clone.

V: TRBV3-1/TRBV3-2; size: -; D: -; J: TRBJ1-3; DNA: TGTGCCAGCAGCGATACAGGGGGAAACACCATATATTTT; CDR3: CASSDTGGNTIYF
V: TRBV18; size: -; D: -; J: TRBJ1-2; DNA: TGTGCCAGCTCAACACAGGGACTCGGCTATGGCTACACCTTC; CDR3: CASSTQGLGYGYTF
V: TRBV6-1; size: -; D: TRBD2; J: TRBJ2-7; DNA: TGTGCCAGCAGTGATCCAAGGGGACTAGCGGGAAGCTCCTACGAGCAGTACTTC; CDR3: CASSDPRGLAGSSYEQYF
V: TRBV11-2; size: -; D: -; J: TRBJ2-5; DNA: TGTGCCAGCAGCTTACATGCTAGCTTCCAAGAGACCCAGTACTTC; CDR3: CASSLHASFQETQYF
V: TRBV4-1; size: -; D: -; J: TRBJ1-1; DNA: TGCGCCAGCAGCCAAGACCCGAACAGGGTGAATGAAGCTTTCTTT; CDR3: CASSQDPNRVNEAFF
V: TRBV24-1; size: -; D: TRBD1; J: TRBJ1-5; DNA: TGTGCCACCAGTGATACCATTGGGACAGGAGGGAGTCAGCCCCAGCATTTT; CDR3: CATSDTIGTGGSQPQHF
V: TRBV12-3/TRBV12-4; size: -; D: -; J: TRBJ2-1; DNA: TGTGCCAGCAGTTTAGTTACAGAGACTGAGCAGTTCTTC; CDR3: CASSLVTETEQFF
V: TRBV6-5; size: -; D: -; J: TRBJ1-2; DNA: TGTGCCAGCAGTCGACGGAGACCAAACTATGGCTACACCTTC; CDR3: CASSRRRPNYGYTF
V: TRBV18; size: -; D: -; J: TRBJ1-6; DNA: TGTGCCAGCTCACCTTTTACAGGAGACAATTCACCCCTCCACTTT; CDR3: CASSPFTGDNSPLHF
V: TRBV5-4; size: -; D: TRBD1; J: TRBJ1-2; DNA: TGTGCCAGCAGGGCTACCGGGACAGGGGGCTTGGGCTACACCTTC; CDR3: CASRATGTGGLGYTF
V: TRBV27; size: once; D: TRBD1; J: TRBJ2-7; DNA: TGTGCCAGCAGTACGGGACAGGGGGTCCACGAGCAGTACTTC; CDR3: CASSTGQGVHEQYF
V: TRBV2; size: -; D: -; J: TRBJ1-5; DNA: TGTGCCAGCTCCGCGGATAGCAATCAGCCCCAGCATTTT; CDR3: CASSADSNQPQHF